This TCR beta chain was sequenced for a study of blood T cell repertoires in COVID-19. Repertoires were generated with immunoSEQ multiplex PCR, while TCRdb's copy carries only in-frame clones and drops some. The repertoire holds approximately 260,000 clones, around 80% seen once, with under 4.5% in the top ten. CDR1 and CDR2 from the germline V gene are SNHLY and FYNNEI. Trimming cost V 6 bases and J 6 bases; bases outside gene matches: 5. This CDR3 has 13 amino acids. Note on this clone: Different DNA sequences within this sample yield the same CDR3.

The J gene is TRBJ2-3, the V gene TRBV2, with TRBD1 identical over 8 bases. This TCR was sampled from a man aged 30-40 years with acute COVID-19. Input material: PBMCs or T cells enriched from blood (not recorded which). The CDR3 DNA sequence: TGTGCCAGCAGAGAGACAGGGGTTGATACGCAGTATTTT. Translation: CASRETGVDTQYF.